This TCR beta chain emerged from a study of blood T cell repertoires in COVID-19. Study context: The origin of the acute and convalescent COVID-19 samples was the United States, Italy and Spain. From T cells, B-cell-depleted T cells, or PBMCs came the material, which was cDNA or gDNA.

Profiling relied on immunoSEQ multiplex PCR, and the TCRdb table lists in-frame clones only, not all of them. The sample shows about 210,000 clones, around 82% of them seen only once. The length of the CDR3 is 13 residues. Trimming cost V 4 bases and J 1 base, with 10 bases left between them. The V gene's germline CDR1 is SQVTM and CDR2 ANQGSEA. This chain connects TRBV29-1 to TRBJ1-1; weak D call: TRBD1 (6 bases). The sequence came from a man aged 50 to 60 with active or convalescent COVID-19. Sequenced material: peripheral blood. CDR3 sequence (DNA): TGCAGCGTTGCGGGACACGAGAACACTGAAGCTTTCTTT. Its translation: CSVAGHENTEAFF.